Listed here are 21 T cell receptor beta chains from one sample, sequenced in a study of T cell repertoires in cytomegalovirus infection. TCRdb processed the reads anew with MiXCR; each CDR3 protein has one entry. Among about 490,000 distinct CDR3 sequences listed, 10% to 12% were seen once. The specimen was PBMCs. These receptors were collected from a human donor in good health (CMV status not recorded). Some clones in this sample may be carry-over from other donors' samples.

This clonotype was counted many times. This chain connects TRBV5-1 to TRBJ2-7, with 9 bases lining up with TRBD2. CDR1 and CDR2 (germline): SGHRS, YFSETQ. This CDR3 is built from 16 residues. The V segment lost 5 bases and the J segment 3 bases; nucleotides outside the gene matches: 12. CDR3 residues: CASSFGDSGSLYEQYF. DNA of the CDR3: TGCGCCAGCAGTTTCGGTGATAGCGGGAGTCTCTACGAGCAGTACTTC.

This clonotype was picked up many times. The chain links TRBV7-2 to TRBJ2-1; tentative D call: TRBD2 (6 bases). The germline V gene has CDR1 SGHTA and CDR2 FQGNSA. The V end lost 1 base, the J end lost 7 bases, and 14 bases lay between the germline ends. CDR3 length: 15 residues. CDR3 loop: CASSLGPGVRNEQFF. As DNA, the CDR3 is TGTGCCAGCAGCTTAGGGCCGGGAGTTCGGAATGAGCAGTTCTTC.

In regard to this clonotype: The junction and the germline gene differ at one end; a read error may be behind it. V is TRBV10-3 and J is TRBJ2-1; perhaps D is TRBD1 or TRBD2 (6 bases each). Germline V CDR1 and CDR2: ENHRY, SYGVKD. The CDR3 length is 15 residues. The CDR3 reads CTISLHTEGGGEQFF. CDR3 nucleotide sequence: TGTACCATCAGTCTACACACCGAAGGAGGGGGTGAGCAGTTCTTC.

This clonotype has just a few counts. The chain uses TRBV7-2 and TRBJ1-2; D gene uncertain. CDR1 and CDR2 (germline): SGHTA, FQGNSA. V was shortened by 6 bases and J by 8 bases, with 13 bases between the two germline ends. The CDR3 consists of 12 residues. The CDR3 reads CASRLTSRGYTF. The CDR3 DNA reads as TGTGCCAGCAGGCTTACTTCTCGGGGCTACACCTTC.

Ten or more counts support this clonotype. This sequence joins TRBV7-3 and TRBJ2-1; 7 nucleotides align to TRBD2. The CDR3 length is 15 residues. CDR1 is SGHTA, CDR2 FQGTGA, per germline. V lost 1 base, J lost 10 bases, and 10 bases stayed unmatched. CDR3 sequence: CASSLMGGGGLEQFF. The DNA of the CDR3 is TGTGCCAGCAGCTTAATGGGGGGGGGTGGTTTGGAGCAGTTCTTC. Full variable domain (rest looked up from reference TRBV7-3 and TRBJ2-1): GAGVSQTPSNKVTEKGKYVELRCDPISGHTALYWYRQSLGQGPEFLIYFQGTGAADDSGLPNDRFFAVRPEGSVSTLKIQRTERGDSAVYLCASSLMGGGGLEQFFGPGTRLTVL.

The chain is built from TRBV5-5 and TRBJ2-1, with 7 positions matching TRBD1. The germline CDR1 and CDR2 sequences are SGHKS and YYEKEE (reference sequence). V lost 4 bases and J lost 5; bases outside the gene matches: 6. This CDR3 is built from 14 residues. The CDR3 DNA sequence: TGTGCCAGCAGCGCCGGGACAGCAAACAATGAGCAGTTCTTC. This sequence encodes CASSAGTANNEQFF.

This clonotype was recorded many times. This chain connects TRBV12-3 or TRBV12-4 to TRBJ2-2, with D uncertain. The CDR3 runs to 14 residues. The V end was cut by 3 bases, the J end by 0 bases, with 5 bases between. The CDR3 is CASSFGANTGELFF. The CDR3 DNA is TGTGCCAGCAGTTTTGGTGCGAACACCGGGGAGCTGTTTTTT.

This clonotype was seen repeatedly, ten times or more. The V gene is TRBV11-2, the J gene TRBJ1-1; D possibly corresponds to TRBD1 (6 bases). Trimming removed 0 bases at V and 0 bases at J, with 8 bases between. The germline V gene has CDR1 SGHAT and CDR2 FQNNGV. This CDR3 spans 15 amino acids. The CDR3 nucleotides are TGTGCCAGCAGCTTAGACAGGGGCGTGAACACTGAAGCTTTCTTT. Translation: CASSLDRGVNTEAFF.

This clonotype was recorded at least ten times. V and J are TRBV6-2 or TRBV6-3 and TRBJ2-2; weak D call: TRBD1 (5 bases). Looked up from germline, CDR1 is MNHEY and CDR2 is SVGEGT. This CDR3 is 15 amino acids long. The V and J ends lost 5 bases and 5 bases respectively, with 15 bases between them. The CDR3 sequence is CASSPLRQSTGELFF. CDR3 bases: TGTGCCAGCAGTCCATTGAGACAGTCTACCGGGGAGCTGTTTTTT.

Only a few counts were recorded for this clonotype. The chain links TRBV7-9 to TRBJ2-1, with TRBD1 matching 8 bases. The CDR3 contains 15 residues. Germline V lookup: CDR1 SEHNR, CDR2 FQNEAQ (reference sequence). J was trimmed by 7 bases and V by 4 bases; bases with no gene match: 9. The CDR3 loop is CASSSGQGEGNEQFF. CDR3 DNA: TGTGCCAGCAGCTCCGGACAGGGAGAAGGTAATGAGCAGTTCTTC.

This chain uses TRBV18 with TRBJ2-2, with TRBD2 as a possible D gene (5 bases). Trimming took off 3 bases at V and 0 bases at J, with 11 bases between the two ends. CDR3 length: 16 residues. In germline, CDR1 is KGHSH, CDR2 LQKENI. Here the CDR3 reads CASSPARAANTGELFF. Here the CDR3 DNA reads TGTGCCAGCTCACCGGCGCGGGCCGCGAACACCGGGGAGCTGTTTTTT.

At least ten counts were recorded for this clonotype. The chain is built from TRBV10-3 and TRBJ2-7; no clear D. V gave up 4 bases and J gave up 3 bases, with 7 bases separating them. The CDR3 loop spans 12 amino acids. Germline V gene sequence: CDR1 ENHRY, CDR2 SYGVKD. This CDR3 is CAISGVGYEQYF. The CDR3 DNA reads as TGTGCCATCAGTGGAGTGGGCTACGAGCAGTACTTC.

The V gene is TRBV5-1, the J gene TRBJ1-1; weak D call: TRBD1 (5 bases). With 4 bases removed from V and 3 bases from J, the gap between germline ends came to 13 bases. The CDR3 has 14 amino acids. Germline assignment: CDR1 SGHRS and CDR2 YFSETQ. The CDR3 region is CASSRSGGDTEAFF. CDR3 nucleotides: TGCGCCAGCAGCCGGTCGGGGGGAGACACTGAAGCTTTCTTT.

This clonotype has ten or more counts. The chain joins TRBV7-3 to TRBJ1-1; tentative D call: TRBD1 (5 bases). V lost 4 bases and J 5 bases, leaving 11 bases between the germline ends. The CDR3 has 13 residues. Germline-derived CDR1 and CDR2 are SGHTA and FQGTGA. For the CDR3, the DNA is TGTGCCAGCAGCTCGGGACGGCTTACTGAAGCTTTCTTT. This encodes CASSSGRLTEAFF.

This chain links TRBV29-1 with TRBJ1-1; TRBD1 might be the D (5 bases). Per the germline V gene, CDR1 is SQVTM and CDR2 is ANQGSEA. The V gene lost 0 bases and the J gene lost 1 base, with 15 bases spanning the gap. There are 16 residues in the CDR3. CDR3 in DNA: TGCAGCGTTGAAGATCGAATCGGGACGGGGAACACTGAAGCTTTCTTT. Amino acid sequence: CSVEDRIGTGNTEAFF.

The V call is TRBV7-9, the J call TRBJ2-3; 7 nucleotides align to TRBD2. V trimming: 5 bases; J trimming: 0 bases; junction bases outside the gene matches: 11. This CDR3 contains 17 residues. Per germline, CDR1 SEHNR and CDR2 FQNEAQ (reference sequence). CDR3 sequence (DNA): TGTGCCAGCAGCGTCGGTCGGGAGGAAAGGAGCACAGATACGCAGTATTTT. Translated: CASSVGREERSTDTQYF.

There are many counts of this clonotype. The J gene is TRBJ1-4, the V gene TRBV28, with D perhaps TRBD1 (6 bases). Germline values: CDR1 MDHEN, CDR2 SYDVKM. The germline V and J ends were trimmed by 5 bases and 2 bases, with 12 bases remaining between them. The CDR3 loop spans 15 amino acids. The CDR3 coding sequence is TGTGCCAGCAGTGGACCGGGGGGCACTAATGAAAAACTGTTTTTT. This encodes CASSGPGGTNEKLFF.

This clonotype was detected many times. The chain's CDR3 is CSASAGFNYGYTF. CDR3 sequence (DNA): TGCAGTGCTAGTGCAGGGTTCAACTATGGCTACACCTTC. The V and J genes are TRBV20-1 and TRBJ1-2; perhaps TRBD1 as D (5 bases). Trimming cost V 3 bases and J 2 bases, with 10 bases left between them. Germline-derived CDR1 and CDR2 are DFQATT and SNEGSKA (reference sequence). The length of the CDR3 is 13 residues.

The table lists this clonotype with many counts. V gene TRBV7-2 combines with J gene TRBJ2-2; no clear D gene. V lost 2 bases, J lost 5 bases, and 15 bases lay in between. CDR3 length equals 16 residues. Germline CDR1 SGHTA, CDR2 FQGNSA. CDR3 nucleotides: TGTGCCAGCAGCTTACCCCCCGGGTTGCGTACCGGGGAGCTGTTTTTT. Translation: CASSLPPGLRTGELFF.

A remark on this clonotype: The limits of the CDR3 on the DNA are not certain, so only TCRdb's listed CDR3 is given. V and J are TRBV19 and TRBJ2-1; no DNA check was done on the table's D call, TRBD1. From germline, CDR1 is LNHDA and CDR2 SQIVND (reference sequence). The CDR3 length is 18 residues, termini included. The CDR3 spells CASSIDGVGQGSVLRKFF.

This clonotype has at least ten counts. The V gene is TRBV2, the J gene TRBJ1-2; no reliable D call. Looked up from germline, CDR1 is SNHLY and CDR2 is FYNNEI. This CDR3 is built from 12 residues. V was clipped by 2 bases and J by 1 base, with 2 bases between them. The CDR3 DNA reads TGTGCCAGCAGTGAAAGTAACTATGGCTACACCTTC. Amino acids: CASSESNYGYTF.